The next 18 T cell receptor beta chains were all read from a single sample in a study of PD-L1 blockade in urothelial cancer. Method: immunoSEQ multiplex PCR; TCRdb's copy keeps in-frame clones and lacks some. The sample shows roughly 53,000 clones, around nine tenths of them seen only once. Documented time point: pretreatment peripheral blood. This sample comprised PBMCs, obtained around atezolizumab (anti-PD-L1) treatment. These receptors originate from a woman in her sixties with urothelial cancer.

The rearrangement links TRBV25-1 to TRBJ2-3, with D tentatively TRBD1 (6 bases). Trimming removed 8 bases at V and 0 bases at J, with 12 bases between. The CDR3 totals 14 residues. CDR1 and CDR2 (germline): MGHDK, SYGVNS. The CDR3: CASSFTGSTDTQYF. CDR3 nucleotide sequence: TGTGCCAGCTCCTTTACAGGGAGCACAGATACGCAGTATTTT. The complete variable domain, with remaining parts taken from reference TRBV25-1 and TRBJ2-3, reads EADIYQTPRYLVIGTGKKITLECSQTMGHDKMYWYQQDPGMELHLIHYSYGVNSTEKGDLSSESTVSRIRTEHFPLTLESARPSHTSQYLCASSFTGSTDTQYFGPGTRLTVL.

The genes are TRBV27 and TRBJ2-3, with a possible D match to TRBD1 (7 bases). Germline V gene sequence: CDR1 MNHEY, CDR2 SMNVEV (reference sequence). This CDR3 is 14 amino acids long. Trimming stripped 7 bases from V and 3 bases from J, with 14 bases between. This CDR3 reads CASTGQDYTDTQYF. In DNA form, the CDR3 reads TGTGCCAGCACTGGACAGGACTATACAGATACGCAGTATTTT.

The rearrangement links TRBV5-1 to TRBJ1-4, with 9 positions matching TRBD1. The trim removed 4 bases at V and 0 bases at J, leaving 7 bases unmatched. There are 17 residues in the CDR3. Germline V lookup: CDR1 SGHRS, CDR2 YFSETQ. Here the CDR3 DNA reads TGCGCCAGCAGCCCCGGGACAGGGATGACAACTAATGAAAAACTGTTTTTT. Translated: CASSPGTGMTTNEKLFF.

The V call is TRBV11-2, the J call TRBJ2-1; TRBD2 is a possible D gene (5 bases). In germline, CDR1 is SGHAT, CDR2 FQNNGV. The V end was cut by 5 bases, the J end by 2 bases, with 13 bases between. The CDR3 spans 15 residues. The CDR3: CASSLPRETYNEQFF. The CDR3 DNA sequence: TGTGCCAGCAGCCTCCCCCGGGAAACCTACAATGAGCAGTTCTTC.

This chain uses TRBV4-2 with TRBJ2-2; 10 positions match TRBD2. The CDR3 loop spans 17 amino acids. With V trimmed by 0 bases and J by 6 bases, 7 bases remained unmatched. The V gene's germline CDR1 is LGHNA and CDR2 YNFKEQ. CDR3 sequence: CASSQEEERGGSGELFF. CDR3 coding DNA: TGTGCCAGCAGCCAAGAAGAAGAGCGGGGGGGGTCCGGGGAGCTGTTTTTT.

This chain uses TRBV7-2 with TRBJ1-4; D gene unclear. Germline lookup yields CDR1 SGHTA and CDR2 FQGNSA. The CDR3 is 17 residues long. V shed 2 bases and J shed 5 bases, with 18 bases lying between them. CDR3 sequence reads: CASSLYDTDPRNEKLFF. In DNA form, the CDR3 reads TGTGCCAGCAGCTTATACGACACAGACCCCAGAAATGAAAAACTGTTTTTT.

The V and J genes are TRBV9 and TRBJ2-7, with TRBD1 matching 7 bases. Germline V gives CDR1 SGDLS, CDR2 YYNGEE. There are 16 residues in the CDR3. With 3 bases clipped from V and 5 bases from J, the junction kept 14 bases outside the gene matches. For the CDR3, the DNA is TGTGCCAGCAGCGCAAACAGGGGCACTGTAAAAGACGAGCAGTACTTC. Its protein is CASSANRGTVKDEQYF. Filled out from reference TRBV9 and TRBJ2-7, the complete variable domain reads DSGVTQTPKHLITATGQRVTLRCSPRSGDLSVYWYQQSLDQGLQFLIQYYNGEERAKGNILERFSAQQFPDLHSELNLSSLELGDSALYFCASSANRGTVKDEQYFGPGTRLTVT.

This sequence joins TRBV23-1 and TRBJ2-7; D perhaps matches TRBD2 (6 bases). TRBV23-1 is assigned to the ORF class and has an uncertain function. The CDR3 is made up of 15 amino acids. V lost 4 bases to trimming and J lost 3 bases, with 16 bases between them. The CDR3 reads CASSRRRVGGYEQYF. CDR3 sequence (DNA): TGCGCCAGCAGTCGACGGAGGGTTGGCGGCTACGAGCAGTACTTC.

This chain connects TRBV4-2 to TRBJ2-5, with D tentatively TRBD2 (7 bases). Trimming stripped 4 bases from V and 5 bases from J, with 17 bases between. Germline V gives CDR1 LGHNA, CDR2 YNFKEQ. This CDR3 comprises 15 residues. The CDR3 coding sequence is TGTGCCAGCAGCCCCCAAGGGGGGGAGGGGGAGACCCAGTACTTC. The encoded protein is CASSPQGGEGETQYF.

The CDR3 DNA reads as TGTGCCAGCTCACCTTCTCCCGAGACCCAGTACTTC. Amino acids: CASSPSPETQYF. V gene TRBV18 combines with J gene TRBJ2-5, with no clear D. This CDR3 has 12 amino acids. Germline V gives CDR1 KGHSH, CDR2 LQKENI. Trimming removed 3 bases at V and 5 bases at J, with 7 bases between.

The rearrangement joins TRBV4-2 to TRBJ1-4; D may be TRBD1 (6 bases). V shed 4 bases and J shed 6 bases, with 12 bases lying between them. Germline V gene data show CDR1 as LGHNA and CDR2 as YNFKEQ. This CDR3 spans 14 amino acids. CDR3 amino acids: CASSRTAGDEKLFF. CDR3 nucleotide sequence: TGTGCCAGCAGCCGGACAGCCGGAGATGAAAAACTGTTTTTT.

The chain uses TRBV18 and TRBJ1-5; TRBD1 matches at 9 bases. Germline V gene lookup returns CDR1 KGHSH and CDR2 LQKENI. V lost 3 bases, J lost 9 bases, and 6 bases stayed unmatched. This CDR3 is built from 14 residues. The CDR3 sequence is CASSPGTGTGPQHF. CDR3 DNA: TGTGCCAGCTCACCTGGGACAGGGACCGGGCCCCAGCATTTT.

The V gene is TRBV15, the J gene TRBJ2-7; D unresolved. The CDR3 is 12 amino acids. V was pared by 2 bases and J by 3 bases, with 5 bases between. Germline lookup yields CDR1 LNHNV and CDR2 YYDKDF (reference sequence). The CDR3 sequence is CATSRSHYEQYF. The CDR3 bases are TGTGCCACCAGCAGATCCCACTACGAGCAGTACTTC.

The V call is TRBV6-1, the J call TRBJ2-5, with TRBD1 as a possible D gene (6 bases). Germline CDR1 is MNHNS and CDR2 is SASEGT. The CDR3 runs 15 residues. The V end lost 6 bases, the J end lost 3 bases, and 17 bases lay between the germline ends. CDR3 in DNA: TGTGCCAGCAGCCCTAGGGGGATTCCGGAAGAGACCCAGTACTTC. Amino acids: CASSPRGIPEETQYF.

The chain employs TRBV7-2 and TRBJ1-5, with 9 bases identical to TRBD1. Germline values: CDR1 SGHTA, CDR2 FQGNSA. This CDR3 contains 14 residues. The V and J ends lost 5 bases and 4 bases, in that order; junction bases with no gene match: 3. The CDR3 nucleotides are TGTGCCAGCAGCCCCGGGACAGGGAATCAGCCCCAGCATTTT. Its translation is CASSPGTGNQPQHF.

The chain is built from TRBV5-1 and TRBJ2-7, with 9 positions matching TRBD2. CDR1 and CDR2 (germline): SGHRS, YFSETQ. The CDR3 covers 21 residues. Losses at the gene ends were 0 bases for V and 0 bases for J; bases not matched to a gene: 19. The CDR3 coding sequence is TGCGCCAGCAGCTTGGGTGGGGGGTTTGATAGCGGGGGCACCAGCTCCTACGAGCAGTACTTC. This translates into CASSLGGGFDSGGTSSYEQYF.

CDR3 region: CASSQEGTGTNEKLFF. The CDR3 DNA follows: TGCGCCAGCAGCCAAGAAGGGACAGGGACTAATGAAAAACTGTTTTTT. This rearrangement joins TRBV4-1 to TRBJ1-4; 9 bases line up with TRBD1. The CDR3 has 16 residues. The V gene end was trimmed by 0 bases and the J gene end by 2 bases; junction bases not matched to a gene: 1. Germline V lookup: CDR1 MGHRA, CDR2 YSYEKL.

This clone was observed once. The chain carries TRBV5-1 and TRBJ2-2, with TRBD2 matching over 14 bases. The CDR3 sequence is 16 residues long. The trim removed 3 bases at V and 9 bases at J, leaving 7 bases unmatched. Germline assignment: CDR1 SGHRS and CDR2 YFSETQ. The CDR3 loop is CASSWTGLAGGRELFF. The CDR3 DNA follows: TGCGCCAGCAGCTGGACCGGACTAGCGGGAGGCCGGGAGCTGTTTTTT.